These 22 T cell receptor beta chains originate from one sample sequenced in a study of tissue T cells after allogeneic stem cell transplantation. Time point reported: mouse harvest day 7 after allogeneic transplant. Tail vein injection delivered 10^7 T-cell-depleted bone marrow cells and 10^6 splenic CD5+ T cells. TCRdb's table, derived via immunoSEQ multiplex PCR, lists solely in-frame clones and lacks some. The sample lists approximately 7,000 clones; around half were seen once. Source material: gut tissue. All receptors come from a female BALB/c mouse given C57BL/6 T cells with graft-versus-host disease after an allogeneic hematopoietic cell transplant.

This clone was seen a handful of times. The gene symbols are mouse symbols. The read halts 1 residue ahead of the CDR3 end, with the missing end drawn from the germline J gene. This chain uses TRBV16 with TRBJ2-3, with TRBD1 matching 9 bases. The junction had 3 bases not matched to a gene; V was cut back by 5 bases and J by 3 bases. The germline V gene encodes CDR1 SGHSA and CDR2 FRNQAP. CDR3 length: 14 amino acids. The CDR3 loop reads CASSQQGAAETLYF. CDR3 bases read: TGTGCAAGCAGCCAACAGGGGGCGGCAGAAACGCTGTAT.

About this clone itself: These gene names are mouse names. The DNA ends 1 residue before the CDR3 does, and the rest of the CDR3 is filled in from the germline J gene. This chain joins TRBV26 and TRBJ1-5, with D perhaps TRBD1 (6 bases). Per the germline V gene, CDR1 is KGHPV and CDR2 is FQNQEV (reference sequence). The length of the CDR3 is 15 residues. Trimming pared 4 bases from V and 0 bases from J, leaving 10 bases between. This chain's CDR3 is CASSRQVYNNQAPLF. The CDR3 bases that were read are TGTGCCAGCAGTCGACAGGTTTATAACAACCAGGCTCCGCTT.

Of note for this clone: Gene labels here are mouse ones. From the germline J gene comes the end of the CDR3, since the read stops 1 residue before it. The rearrangement links TRBV26 to TRBJ1-6; D perhaps matches TRBD1 (6 bases). TRBJ1-6 is placed among ORFs of uncertain function. The V end lost 6 bases, the J end lost 7 bases, and 10 bases lay between the germline ends. The CDR3 runs to 13 residues. Germline CDR1 KGHPV, CDR2 FQNQEV (reference sequence). CDR3 DNA, as far as it was read: TGTGCCAGCAGCCTTCAGGGGAATTCGCCCCTCTAC. Its translation is CASSLQGNSPLY. The entire CDR3 protein is CASSLQGNSPLYF.

In regard to this clone: Gene names and germline match the mouse. The read gets to within 1 residue of the CDR3 end, and the germline J gene fills in the rest. The chain has TRBV13-1 and TRBJ2-4, with 13 positions matching TRBD2. The V gene end was trimmed by 4 bases and the J gene end by 1 base; junction bases not matched to a gene: 3. Per germline, CDR1 NSHNY and CDR2 SYGAGN. The CDR3 contains 16 residues. CDR3 loop: CASSPDWGGRQNTLYF. CDR3 bases read: TGTGCCAGCAGTCCGGACTGGGGGGGCCGTCAAAACACCTTGTAC.

Comment on this clone: These gene names are mouse names. The read ends 1 residue shy of where the CDR3 ends; the end is completed using the germline J gene. V gene TRBV26 combines with J gene TRBJ2-7; tentative D call: TRBD1 (6 bases). With 4 bases removed from V and 3 bases from J, the gap between germline ends came to 13 bases. This CDR3 has 14 residues. Looked up from germline, CDR1 is KGHPV and CDR2 is FQNQEV (reference sequence). The CDR3 is CASSQPGQHYEQYF. The CDR3 bases that were read are TGTGCCAGCAGTCAACCGGGACAACACTATGAACAGTAC.

Note on this clone: Gene names denote mouse genes. The CDR3 is cut off 1 residue early in the read; its end comes from the germline J gene. The rearrangement uses TRBV3 and TRBJ1-4; D perhaps matches TRBD1 (5 bases). CDR1 is SNHLY and CDR2 is FYNGKV in the germline V gene (reference sequence). The CDR3 is made up of 14 amino acids. V lost 1 base and J lost 6, with 9 bases in between. The CDR3 loop reads CASSLGREDERLFF. The CDR3 DNA, read in part, is TGTGCCAGCAGCTTAGGCAGGGAGGACGAAAGATTATTT.

This clone was detected only a few times. Gene names and germline refer to mouse. The sequence runs out 1 residue before the end of the CDR3; the remainder is reconstructed from the germline J gene. V gene TRBV26 combines with J gene TRBJ2-2; unclear D gene. Germline CDR1 is KGHPV and CDR2 is FQNQEV (reference sequence). The CDR3 totals 14 residues. V dropped 4 bases and J dropped 2 bases, with 8 bases sitting between them. The part of the CDR3 DNA that was read is TGTGCCAGCAGTCCGACATTTAACACCGGGCAGCTCTAC. Amino acids: CASSPTFNTGQLY. The whole CDR3 sequence is CASSPTFNTGQLYF. Variable domain in full (rest from reference TRBV26 and TRBJ2-2): NSKVIQTPRYLVKGQGQKAKMRCIPEKGHPVVFWYQQNKNNEFKFLINFQNQEVLQQIDMTEKRFSAECPSNSPCSLEIQSSEAGDSALYLCASSPTFNTGQLYFGEGSKLTVL.

This clone came up a few times. Gene names follow the mouse nomenclature. The read falls 1 residue short of the CDR3 end, and the missing part is taken from the germline J gene. The chain recombines TRBV26 with TRBJ1-5; the D is unclear. This CDR3 region has 15 residues. The V end lost 4 bases, the J end lost 0 bases, and 10 bases lay between the germline ends. Germline CDR1 reads KGHPV; CDR2 reads FQNQEV (reference sequence). This chain's CDR3 is CASSPPGYNNQAPLF. CDR3 DNA, as far as it was read: TGTGCCAGCAGTCCTCCGGGGTATAACAACCAGGCTCCGCTT. Full variable domain (remainder filled in from reference TRBV26 and TRBJ1-5): NSKVIQTPRYLVKGQGQKAKMRCIPEKGHPVVFWYQQNKNNEFKFLINFQNQEVLQQIDMTEKRFSAECPSNSPCSLEIQSSEAGDSALYLCASSPPGYNNQAPLFGEGTRLSVL.

Concerning this clone: Gene and germline names: mouse. Sequencing ends 1 residue short of the CDR3 end; the germline J gene provides the rest. V usage is TRBV1 and J usage is TRBJ2-5; D gene unclear. The CDR3 loop spans 11 amino acids. V lost 3 bases to trimming and J lost 3 bases, with 1 base between them. CDR1 is NSQYPW, CDR2 LRSPGD, per germline (reference sequence). The CDR3 DNA, read in part, is TGCACCTGCAGTGCGCAAGACACCCAGTAC. Translation gives CTCSAQDTQY. The whole CDR3 sequence reads CTCSAQDTQYF.

Note on this clone: The genes and germline here are from mouse. Read sequence stops 1 residue before the CDR3 end, and the germline J gene provides the missing end. The chain links TRBV23 to TRBJ1-1; the table's D call, TRBD1, was not checked against the DNA. In germline, CDR1 is KGHTA, CDR2 FQNQQP. The CDR3 runs to 14 residues. The CDR3 loop is CSSSPRTANTEVFF. The covered CDR3 bases are TGCTCCAGCAGTCCTCGGACAGCAAACACAGAAGTCTTC. Drawing the rest from reference TRBV23 and TRBJ1-1, the complete variable domain is DAAVTQKPRYLIKMKGQEAEMKCIPEKGHTAVFWYQQKQSKELKFLIYFQNQQPLDQIDMVKERFSAVCPSSSLCSLGIRTCEAEDSALYLCSSSPRTANTEVFFGKGTRLTVV.

In its sample, this clone is large (0.1 to 1%). Genes and germline are mouse. The read comes to an end 1 residue before the CDR3 does, leaving the germline J gene to fill in the end. The chain combines TRBV16 with TRBJ2-4; D uncertain. The CDR3 sequence is 14 residues long. With 2 bases removed from V and 0 bases from J, the gap between germline ends came to 6 bases. CDR1 and CDR2 from the germline V gene are SGHSA and FRNQAP. Incomplete CDR3 DNA: TGTGCAAGCAGCTTAATCAGAAGTCAAAACACCTTGTAC. This codes for CASSLIRSQNTLY. Given in full, the CDR3 is CASSLIRSQNTLYF.

In this sample, this clone turned up a few times. The genes and germline here are from mouse. The read finishes 1 residue shy of the CDR3 end, and the germline J gene is used to complete it. V gene TRBV16 combines with J gene TRBJ1-1; D unclear. V gave up 5 bases and J gave up 3 bases, with 10 bases separating them. The CDR3 is made up of 13 amino acids. Germline values: CDR1 SGHSA, CDR2 FRNQAP. CDR3 DNA (partial): TGTGCAAGCAGCCCCCGGGGAGACACAGAAGTCTTC. Its protein product is CASSPRGDTEVF. The whole CDR3 protein reads CASSPRGDTEVFF.

Worth noting for this clone: Gene names denote mouse genes. The CDR3 is cut off 1 residue early in the read; its end comes from the germline J gene. The chain recombines TRBV23 with TRBJ2-4; the listed D gene, TRBD1, was not tested against the DNA. The CDR3 length is 15 residues. Germline V gives CDR1 KGHTA, CDR2 FQNQQP. CDR3 protein: CSSSQSGTGVDTLYF. CDR3 DNA, as far as it was read: TGCTCCAGCAGTCAATCCGGGACAGGGGTAGACACCTTGTAC.

As for this clone: These gene names are mouse names. Read sequence stops 1 residue before the CDR3 end, and the germline J gene provides the missing end. V gene TRBV3 combines with J gene TRBJ2-3; D is uncertain. The germline V gene encodes CDR1 SNHLY and CDR2 FYNGKV (reference sequence). V gave up 1 base and J gave up 0 bases, with 8 bases separating them. This CDR3 comprises 15 residues. The CDR3 DNA, read in part, is TGTGCCAGCAGCTTAGGGGGAACTAGTGCAGAAACGCTGTAT. Its translation: CASSLGGTSAETLY. The entire CDR3 protein reads CASSLGGTSAETLYF.

This clone was observed a handful of times. Gene labels here are mouse ones. The CDR3 loop is CASSPDSSGNTLYF. The CDR3 DNA, read in part, is TGTGCCAGCAGTCCGGACAGTTCTGGAAATACGCTCTAT. V is TRBV26 and J is TRBJ1-3, with D maybe TRBD1 (6 bases). Coverage ceases 1 residue before the CDR3 finishes, and the germline J gene fills in the end. V was clipped by 4 bases and J by 0 bases, with 7 bases between them. Germline CDR1 KGHPV, CDR2 FQNQEV (reference sequence). This CDR3 region has 14 residues. The whole variable domain, remainder taken from reference TRBV26 and TRBJ1-3, is NSKVIQTPRYLVKGQGQKAKMRCIPEKGHPVVFWYQQNKNNEFKFLINFQNQEVLQQIDMTEKRFSAECPSNSPCSLEIQSSEAGDSALYLCASSPDSSGNTLYFGEGSRLIVV.

As to this clone: Each gene name is a mouse one. The read ends 1 residue shy of where the CDR3 ends; the end is completed using the germline J gene. The V gene is TRBV13-2, the J gene TRBJ2-1; D gene uncertain. This CDR3 is built from 14 residues. Between the trimmed V and J ends, which lost 0 bases and 3 bases, there was a span of 7 bases. Germline V CDR1 and CDR2: NNHNN, SYGAGS (reference sequence). CDR3 bases read: TGTGCCAGCGGTGATGAGAACAGCTATGCTGAGCAGTTC. Its protein product is CASGDENSYAEQF. From start to end, the CDR3 is CASGDENSYAEQFF.

In this sample, this clone turned up a few times. Genes here carry mouse names. The read stops 1 residue short of the end of the CDR3; the missing end is completed from the germline J gene. The chain uses TRBV16 and TRBJ1-2; D not certain. Trimming removed 3 bases at V and 3 bases at J, with 5 bases between. Germline V gene sequence: CDR1 SGHSA, CDR2 FRNQAP. This CDR3 contains 12 residues. CDR3 bases read: TGTGCAAGCAGCTTTCGGGACTCCGACTACACC. This encodes CASSFRDSDYT. The entire CDR3 is CASSFRDSDYTF. Based on the CDR3 plus reference TRBV16 and TRBJ1-2, the full variable domain is NAGVIQTPRHKVTGKGQEATLWCEPISGHSAVFWYRQTIVQGLEFLTYFRNQAPIDDSGMPKERFSAQMPNQSHSTLKIQSTQPQDSAVYLCASSFRDSDYTFGSGTRLLVI.

This clone has just a few counts. The gene symbols are mouse symbols. The sequenced fragment ends 1 residue before the CDR3 boundary, so the rest is inferred from the germline J gene. The chain is built from TRBV23 and TRBJ2-1; TRBD2 is the table's D call and was not checked against the DNA. This CDR3 spans 15 amino acids. The V gene's germline CDR1 is KGHTA and CDR2 FQNQQP. CDR3 residues: CSSSRTGGNYAEQFF. The part of the CDR3 DNA that was read is TGCTCCAGCAGTCGGACTGGGGGGAACTATGCTGAGCAGTTC.

Worth noting for this clone: The genes and germline here are from mouse. The read finishes 1 residue shy of the CDR3 end, and the germline J gene is used to complete it. V usage is TRBV26 and J usage is TRBJ1-4, with D unresolved. Per the germline V gene, CDR1 is KGHPV and CDR2 is FQNQEV (reference sequence). This CDR3 has 14 residues. V was cut by 3 bases and J by 0 bases, with 5 bases left in between. CDR3 sequence: CASSLTVSNERLFF. The sequenced CDR3 bases are TGTGCCAGCAGTCTAACAGTTTCCAACGAAAGATTATTT.

Regarding this clone: Any gene name here is a mouse gene name. Read coverage stops 1 residue before the CDR3 terminus; the germline J gene supplies the remainder. Distinct nucleotide sequences in the sample also encode this CDR3. The chain recombines TRBV26 with TRBJ2-5, with D possibly matching TRBD1 (6 bases). The CDR3 has 13 amino acids. V lost 6 bases and J 0 bases, leaving 7 bases between the germline ends. In germline, CDR1 is KGHPV, CDR2 FQNQEV (reference sequence). This chain's CDR3 is CASSRGNQDTQYF. Incomplete CDR3 DNA: TGTGCCAGCAGCAGGGGAAACCAAGACACCCAGTAC.

Points on this clone: The gene names here belong to mouse. The read terminates 1 residue ahead of where the CDR3 ends, so the germline J gene completes it. This rearrangement joins TRBV26 to TRBJ2-2; the D gene is possibly TRBD1 (6 bases). CDR3 length: 16 residues. Trimming took off 3 bases at V and 0 bases at J, with 11 bases between the two ends. CDR1 and CDR2 from the germline V gene are KGHPV and FQNQEV (reference sequence). Here the CDR3 reads CASSLGTPANTGQLYF. CDR3 DNA (partial): TGTGCCAGCAGTCTCGGGACACCCGCAAACACCGGGCAGCTCTAC.

Concerning this clone: The genes and germline here are from mouse. The read halts 1 residue ahead of the CDR3 end, with the missing end drawn from the germline J gene. The J gene is TRBJ2-5, the V gene TRBV29; 7 bases map to TRBD1. The CDR3 is 14 amino acids. The V segment lost 7 bases and the J segment 0 bases; nucleotides outside the gene matches: 4. CDR1 and CDR2 from the germline V gene are MSHET and SYDVDS. CDR3 DNA (partial): TGTGCTAGCACACAGGGGTTTAACCAAGACACCCAGTAC. Its translation: CASTQGFNQDTQY. The CDR3 in its entirety is CASTQGFNQDTQYF.